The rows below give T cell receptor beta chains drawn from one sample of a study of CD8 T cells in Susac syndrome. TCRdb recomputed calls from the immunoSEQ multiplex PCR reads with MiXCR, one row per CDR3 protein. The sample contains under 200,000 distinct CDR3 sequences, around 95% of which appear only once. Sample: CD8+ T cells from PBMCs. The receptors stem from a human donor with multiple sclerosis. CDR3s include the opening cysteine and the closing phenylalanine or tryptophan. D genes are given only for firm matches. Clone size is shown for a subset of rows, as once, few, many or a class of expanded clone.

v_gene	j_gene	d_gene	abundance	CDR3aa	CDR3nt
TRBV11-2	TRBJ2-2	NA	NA	CASSPRTLPGELFF	TGTGCCAGCAGCCCCAGGACGCTTCCCGGGGAGCTGTTTTTT
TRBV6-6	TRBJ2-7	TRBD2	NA	CASSTSGRTYEQYF	TGTGCCAGCAGTACAAGCGGGAGGACCTACGAGCAGTACTTC
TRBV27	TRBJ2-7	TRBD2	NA	CASSLSPSGSSYEQYF	TGTGCCAGCAGTTTATCCCCTAGCGGGAGTTCCTACGAGCAGTACTTC
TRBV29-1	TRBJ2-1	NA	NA	CSVHRDPYNEQFF	TGCAGCGTCCATAGGGACCCCTACAATGAGCAGTTCTTC
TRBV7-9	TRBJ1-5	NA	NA	CASSSNAGSQPQHF	TGTGCCAGCAGCTCAAACGCAGGGTCTCAGCCCCAGCATTTT
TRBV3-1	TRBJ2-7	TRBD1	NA	CASSQEAPLRQGKAYEQYF	TGTGCCAGCAGCCAAGAGGCGCCGCTACGACAGGGTAAGGCGTACGAGCAGTACTTC
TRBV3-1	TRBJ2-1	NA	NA	CASSQGVQVWDEQFF	TGTGCCAGCAGCCAAGGGGTTCAGGTGTGGGATGAGCAGTTCTTC
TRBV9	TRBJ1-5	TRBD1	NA	CASSLTGGGNQPQHF	TGTGCCAGCAGCTTAACAGGGGGCGGCAATCAGCCCCAGCATTTT
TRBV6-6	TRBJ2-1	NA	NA	CASSYARGGSELEQFF	TGTGCCAGCAGTTACGCCCGTGGGGGGTCCGAGCTCGAGCAGTTCTTC
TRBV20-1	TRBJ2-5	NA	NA	CSASEPRGETQYF	TGCAGTGCCAGTGAACCTCGCGGGGAGACCCAGTACTTC
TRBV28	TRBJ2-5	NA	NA	CASSLITGETQYF	TGTGCCAGCAGTTTAATCACAGGAGAGACCCAGTACTTC
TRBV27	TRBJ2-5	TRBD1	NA	CASSLWGQGSQYF	TGTGCCAGCAGTCTATGGGGACAGGGCTCCCAGTACTTC
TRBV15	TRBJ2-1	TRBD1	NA	CATQGAYNEQFF	TGTGCCACGCAGGGGGCCTACAATGAGCAGTTCTTC
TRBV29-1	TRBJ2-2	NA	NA	CSVEVAEQGNTGELFF	TGCAGCGTTGAAGTGGCGGAACAGGGAAACACCGGGGAGCTGTTTTTT
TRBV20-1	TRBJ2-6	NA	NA	CSARDRDGTSGANVLTF	TGCAGTGCTAGAGACAGGGACGGAACCTCTGGGGCCAACGTCCTGACTTTC
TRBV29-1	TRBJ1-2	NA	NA	CSVERRDRTYNYGYTF	TGCAGCGTTGAACGCAGGGACCGTACCTATAACTATGGCTACACCTTC
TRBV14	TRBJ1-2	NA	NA	CASSQDPAGNYGYTF	TGTGCCAGCAGCCAAGATCCCGCAGGGAACTATGGCTACACCTTC
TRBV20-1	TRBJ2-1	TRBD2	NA	CSAPGTSRYNEQFF	TGCAGTGCTCCCGGGACTAGCAGGTACAATGAGCAGTTCTTC
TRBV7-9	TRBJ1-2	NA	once	CASSLVAGDGYTF	TGTGCCAGCAGCTTAGTGGCAGGGGATGGCTACACCTTC
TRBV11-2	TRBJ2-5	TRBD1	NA	CASSLGPPDRVGETQYF	TGTGCCAGCAGCTTGGGGCCCCCTGACAGGGTAGGCGAGACCCAGTACTTC
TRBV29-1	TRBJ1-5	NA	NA	CSVEDRGGRVFDQPQHF	TGCAGCGTTGAAGATAGGGGGGGCAGGGTGTTCGATCAGCCCCAGCATTTT
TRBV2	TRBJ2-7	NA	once	CASISAGRESYEQYF	TGTGCCAGCATCTCTGCGGGTAGGGAGTCCTACGAGCAGTACTTC
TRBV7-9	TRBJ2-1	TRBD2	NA	CASSPGLAASLSYNEQFF	TGTGCCAGCAGCCCCGGACTAGCGGCCTCACTCTCCTACAATGAGCAGTTCTTC
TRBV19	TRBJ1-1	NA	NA	CASGTGIWTEAFF	TGTGCCAGCGGGACGGGTATATGGACTGAAGCTTTCTTT
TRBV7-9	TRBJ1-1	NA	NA	CASSSAQGTSTEAFF	TGTGCCAGCAGTTCGGCCCAGGGTACCTCCACTGAAGCTTTCTTT
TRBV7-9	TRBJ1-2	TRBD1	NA	CASSDQGAVYGYTF	TGTGCCAGCAGCGACCAGGGGGCCGTATATGGCTACACCTTC
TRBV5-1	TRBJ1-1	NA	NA	CASSLFGVERAEAFF	TGCGCCAGCAGCTTGTTTGGGGTAGAACGGGCTGAAGCTTTCTTT
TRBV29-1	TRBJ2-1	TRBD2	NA	CSAYSGNGDEQFF	TGCAGCGCTTATAGCGGGAACGGGGATGAGCAGTTCTTC
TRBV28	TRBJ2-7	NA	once	CASSNGPVDEQYF	TGTGCCAGCAGTAATGGACCTGTAGACGAGCAGTACTTC
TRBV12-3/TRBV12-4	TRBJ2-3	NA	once	CASNIDRGPDTQYF	TGTGCCAGCAACATCGACCGGGGGCCAGATACGCAGTATTTT
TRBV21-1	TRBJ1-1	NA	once	CASSKEDSLEAFF	TGTGCCAGCAGCAAAGAGGACAGCCTTGAAGCTTTCTTT
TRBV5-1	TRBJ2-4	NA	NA	CASSPKGSPKIQYF	TGCGCCAGCAGCCCCAAAGGGAGCCCCAAGATTCAGTACTTC
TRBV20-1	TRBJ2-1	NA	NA	CSAFLRDYSYNEQFF	TGCAGTGCTTTCCTACGAGACTACTCCTACAATGAGCAGTTCTTC
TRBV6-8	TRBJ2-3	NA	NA	CASSPRPHTDTQYF	TGTGCCAGCAGCCCACGCCCGCACACAGATACGCAGTATTTT
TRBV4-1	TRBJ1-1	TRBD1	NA	CASSLTIPGQGALNTEAFF	TGCGCCAGCAGCCTCACCATTCCGGGACAGGGGGCTTTGAACACTGAAGCTTTCTTT
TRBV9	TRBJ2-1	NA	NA	CASSPSGGRAAEQFF	TGTGCCAGCAGCCCCTCCGGTGGTAGGGCGGCTGAGCAGTTCTTC
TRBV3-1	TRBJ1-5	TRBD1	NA	CASSRGQGNQPQHF	TGTGCCAGCAGCCGCGGACAGGGCAATCAGCCCCAGCATTTT
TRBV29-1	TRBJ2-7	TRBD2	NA	CSVEVASGRATEQYF	TGCAGCGTTGAAGTGGCTAGCGGGAGGGCCACCGAGCAGTACTTC
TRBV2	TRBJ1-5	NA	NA	CASGSSSNQPQHF	TGTGCCAGCGGATCCTCAAGCAATCAGCCCCAGCATTTT
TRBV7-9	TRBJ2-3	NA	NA	CASSSQDRMNTDTQYF	TGTGCCAGCAGCTCCCAGGATAGGATGAACACAGATACGCAGTATTTT
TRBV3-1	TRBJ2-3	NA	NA	CASSQDWGATDTQYF	TGTGCCAGCAGCCAAGATTGGGGGGCCACAGATACGCAGTATTTT
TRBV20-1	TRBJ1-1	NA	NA	CSARDGRGNTEAFF	TGCAGTGCTAGAGATGGCAGGGGGAACACTGAAGCTTTCTTT
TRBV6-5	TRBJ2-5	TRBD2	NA	CASSYDQRLAVGETQYF	TGTGCCAGCAGTTACGATCAGCGACTAGCGGTGGGGGAGACCCAGTACTTC
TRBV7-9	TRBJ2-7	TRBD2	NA	CASSSSGTRLSYEQYF	TGTGCCAGCAGCTCGAGCGGGACTCGACTGTCCTACGAGCAGTACTTC
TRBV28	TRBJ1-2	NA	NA	CASSPVDRSPRGYTF	TGTGCCAGCAGTCCCGTAGACAGGTCCCCCAGGGGCTACACCTTC
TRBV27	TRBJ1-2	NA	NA	CASSGGPLYGYTF	TGTGCCAGCAGTGGAGGTCCCCTCTATGGCTACACCTTC
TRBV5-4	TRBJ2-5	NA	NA	CASSFLTAHETQYF	TGTGCCAGCAGCTTCCTGACAGCCCATGAGACCCAGTACTTC
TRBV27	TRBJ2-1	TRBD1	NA	CASRPGQPYNEQFF	TGTGCCAGCAGACCGGGACAGCCTTACAATGAGCAGTTCTTC
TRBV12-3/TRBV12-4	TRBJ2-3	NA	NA	CASSVMRPPDTQYF	TGTGCCAGCAGTGTGATGCGGCCGCCAGATACGCAGTATTTT
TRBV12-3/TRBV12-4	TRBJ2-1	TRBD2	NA	CASSGKGTSGSSEQFF	TGTGCCAGCAGCGGGAAGGGGACTAGCGGGAGCAGTGAGCAGTTCTTC
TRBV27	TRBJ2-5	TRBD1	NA	CASSVGTGFQETQYF	TGTGCCAGCAGCGTCGGGACAGGGTTCCAAGAGACCCAGTACTTC
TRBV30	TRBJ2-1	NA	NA	CAWSVGLNEQFF	TGTGCCTGGAGTGTGGGCCTCAATGAGCAGTTCTTC
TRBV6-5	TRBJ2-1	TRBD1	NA	CASSYSGTDNNEQFF	TGTGCCAGCAGTTACTCCGGGACAGATAACAATGAGCAGTTCTTC
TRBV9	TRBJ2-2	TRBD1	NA	CASRGQGGNTGELFF	TGTGCCAGCAGGGGACAGGGCGGGAACACCGGGGAGCTGTTTTTT
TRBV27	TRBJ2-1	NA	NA	CASSRWDEQFF	TGTGCCAGCAGTCGGTGGGATGAGCAGTTCTTC
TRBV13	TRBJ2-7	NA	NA	CASRKQGLEQYF	TGTGCCAGCAGGAAGCAGGGGCTCGAGCAGTACTTC
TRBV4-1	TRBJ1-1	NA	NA	CASSQVWQNTEAFF	TGCGCCAGCAGCCAAGTTTGGCAGAACACTGAAGCTTTCTTT
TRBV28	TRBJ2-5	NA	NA	CASSPRGKRETQYF	TGTGCCAGCAGCCCGAGGGGCAAGAGAGAGACCCAGTACTTC